The 21 T cell receptor beta chains below come from one sample, sequenced in a study of T cell repertoires in cytomegalovirus infection. TCRdb re-derived calls from the reads in MiXCR, one entry per CDR3 protein. This table has hundreds of thousands of distinct CDR3 sequences, 42% appearing once. These receptors lack a known antigen. The starting material was cultured PBMCs, obtained from culture after CMV antigen stimulation. These TCRs come from a human donor in good health (CMV status not recorded). Some clones in this sample may be carry-over from other donors' samples.

The chain couples TRBV7-2 to TRBJ2-3, with D maybe TRBD1 (5 bases). With 1 base removed from V and 0 bases from J, the gap between germline ends came to 11 bases. The CDR3 loop spans 16 amino acids. Germline V CDR1 and CDR2: SGHTA, FQGNSA. DNA for the CDR3: TGTGCCAGCAGCTTAGGGTCAGGGTATAGCACAGATACGCAGTATTTT. Its protein is CASSLGSGYSTDTQYF.

The CDR3 bases are TGTGCCAGCAGTTACTCGACAGGAAAGGGGCCATATTCACCCCTCCACTTT. It encodes CASSYSTGKGPYSPLHF. The V call is TRBV6-2 or TRBV6-3, the J call TRBJ1-6; D possibly corresponds to TRBD1 (6 bases). V was trimmed by 0 bases and J by 8 bases, leaving 17 bases between them. CDR1 and CDR2 (germline): MNHEY, SVGEGT. The CDR3 is 17 residues long.

In this sample, this clonotype turned up many times. This chain links TRBV7-2 with TRBJ1-1, with D perhaps TRBD1 (5 bases). Germline V gene sequence: CDR1 SGHTA, CDR2 FQGNSA. This CDR3 has 14 amino acids. The ends were cut back, 5 bases at V and 1 base at J, with 11 bases in the middle. CDR3 amino acids: CASSPDTGNTEAFF. As DNA, the CDR3 is TGTGCCAGCAGCCCCGATACAGGGAACACTGAAGCTTTCTTT.

The rearrangement uses TRBV20-1 and TRBJ1-5; D unresolved. The CDR3 has 12 residues. CDR1 and CDR2 from the germline V gene are DFQATT and SNEGSKA (reference sequence). The ends were cut back, 2 bases at V and 4 bases at J, with 6 bases in the middle. CDR3 amino acids: CSARRLNQPQHF. The CDR3 nucleotides read TGCAGTGCTAGAAGGCTGAATCAGCCCCAGCATTTT.

This rearrangement joins TRBV7-6 to TRBJ1-3, with D unresolved. This CDR3 comprises 14 residues. Between the trimmed V and J ends, which lost 5 bases and 0 bases, there was a span of 8 bases. In germline, CDR1 is SGHVS, CDR2 FNYEAQ. The DNA for the CDR3 is TGTGCCAGCAGCCAGGATTTCTCTGGAAACACCATATATTTT. It is translated as CASSQDFSGNTIYF.

Of note for this clonotype: The germline gene is not matched at one end of the junction; a read error may be the cause. The J gene is TRBJ2-5, the V gene TRBV7-2, with TRBD1 as a possible D gene (5 bases). This CDR3 is 16 amino acids long. Germline assignment: CDR1 SGHTA and CDR2 FQGNSA. The CDR3 nucleotides are TGTCCCAGCAGCTTAGTTGGGGCCCGGGCCGGGGAGACCCAGTACTTC. It specifies CPSSLVGARAGETQYF.

The chain uses TRBV6-2 or TRBV6-3 and TRBJ2-7; D is unresolved. The germline V and J ends were trimmed by 5 bases and 2 bases, with 10 bases remaining between them. Germline V gene data show CDR1 as MNHEY and CDR2 as SVGEGT. CDR3 length: 13 amino acids. This CDR3 is CASSEQSTYEQYF. The CDR3 nucleotides are TGTGCCAGCAGTGAACAGTCAACCTACGAGCAGTACTTC.

This clonotype was seen a few times. The V call is TRBV7-2, the J call TRBJ1-5; TRBD1 aligns across 10 bases. Germline CDR1 SGHTA, CDR2 FQGNSA. The CDR3 consists of 15 residues. V was clipped by 6 bases and J by 5 bases; unmatched bases: 7. CDR3 DNA sequence: TGTGCCAGCAGTCCCCGGGACAGGGGTTATCAGCCCCAGCATTTT. This codes for CASSPRDRGYQPQHF.

The chain uses TRBV19 and TRBJ2-1, with 10 bases that match TRBD1. Germline lookup yields CDR1 LNHDA and CDR2 SQIVND (reference sequence). V shed 3 bases, J shed 6 bases, and the junction held 5 bases outside the gene matches. This CDR3 has 15 amino acids. The DNA of the CDR3 is TGTGCCAGTAGTATGGGACAGGGGTCTAGCAATGAGCAGTTCTTC. Translation: CASSMGQGSSNEQFF.

This clonotype was seen only a few times. The chain combines TRBV12-3 or TRBV12-4 with TRBJ2-6, with a weak D call TRBD2 (5 bases). Trimming took off 5 bases at V and 0 bases at J, with 17 bases between the two ends. This CDR3 spans 18 amino acids. The CDR3 DNA reads as TGTGCCAGCAGTCGAAACGAGGGCCTCGTCTCTGGGGCCAACGTCCTGACTTTC. This encodes CASSRNEGLVSGANVLTF.

This clonotype was counted ten times or more. J is TRBJ1-3 and V is TRBV7-8; D may be TRBD1 (6 bases). The CDR3 consists of 14 residues. V was cut by 4 bases and J by 9 bases, with 16 bases left in between. Germline values: CDR1 SGHVS, CDR2 FQNEAQ. CDR3 region: CASSSQGLGGTIYF. The CDR3 DNA is TGTGCCAGCAGCTCACAGGGTTTAGGTGGCACCATATATTTT.

The gene calls are TRBV15 and TRBJ2-7; 7 bases line up with TRBD1. V lost 0 bases to trimming and J lost 5 bases; unmatched junction nucleotides: 1. CDR1 is LNHNV and CDR2 is YYDKDF in the germline V gene (reference sequence). This CDR3 region has 13 residues. Written as DNA, the CDR3 is TGTGCCACCAGCAGAGATCAGGGGGACGAGCAGTACTTC. This encodes CATSRDQGDEQYF.

This clonotype was found a few times. The V call is TRBV2, the J call TRBJ2-1; D gene unclear. Germline lookup yields CDR1 SNHLY and CDR2 FYNNEI. The CDR3 length is 14 residues. Trimming removed 6 bases at V and 4 bases at J, with 13 bases between. The CDR3 DNA is TGTGCCAGCAGGTCGGTAGGAAAGTACAATGAGCAGTTCTTC. This encodes CASRSVGKYNEQFF.

This clonotype was seen more than once but under ten times. This chain links TRBV6-1 with TRBJ1-4; 8 bases agree with TRBD1. Germline lookup yields CDR1 MNHNS and CDR2 SASEGT. V dropped 1 base and J dropped 8; count of bases not matched to a gene: 3. CDR3 size: 14 residues. CDR3 sequence reads: CASSEGTGWEKLFF. As DNA, the CDR3 is TGTGCCAGCAGTGAAGGGACAGGGTGGGAAAAACTGTTTTTT.

The chain employs TRBV5-1 and TRBJ2-7; TRBD1 matches at 9 bases. Trimming at V came to 4 bases and at J to 1 base, leaving 12 bases not matched to a gene. Germline V lookup: CDR1 SGHRS, CDR2 YFSETQ. This CDR3 has 17 residues. CDR3 coding DNA: TGCGCCAGCAGCCCGAGAGGGTATGGACAGGGGTCCTACGAGCAGTACTTC. Protein sequence: CASSPRGYGQGSYEQYF.

The genes are TRBV15 and TRBJ1-4; TRBD1 aligns across 8 bases. Germline V gene data show CDR1 as LNHNV and CDR2 as YYDKDF (reference sequence). The CDR3 runs 15 residues. The trim removed 6 bases at V and 1 base at J, leaving 4 bases unmatched. The CDR3 here is CATRDRAGTNEKLFF. The CDR3 coding sequence is TGTGCCACCAGGGACAGGGCGGGAACTAATGAAAAACTGTTTTTT.

This clonotype was seen more than once but under ten times. The rearrangement uses TRBV6-1 and TRBJ1-5; 10 bases align to TRBD1. This CDR3 contains 17 residues. Looked up from germline, CDR1 is MNHNS and CDR2 is SASEGT. V lost 7 bases and J lost 0; bases outside the gene matches: 9. In DNA, the CDR3 is TGTGCCAGCACCGGACGGGACAGGGGTTATAGCAATCAGCCCCAGCATTTT. Its translation: CASTGRDRGYSNQPQHF.

This clonotype has a handful of counts. The chain links TRBV6-1 to TRBJ2-3, with D possibly matching TRBD2 (6 bases). This CDR3 is 15 amino acids long. Per the germline V gene, CDR1 is MNHNS and CDR2 is SASEGT. V dropped 0 bases and J dropped 4 bases, with 11 bases sitting between them. The CDR3 reads CASSEARRRADTQYF. Here the CDR3 DNA reads TGTGCCAGCAGTGAAGCGCGTCGGAGGGCAGATACGCAGTATTTT.

V gene TRBV6-1 combines with J gene TRBJ1-2; a possible D gene is TRBD1 (6 bases). V was shortened by 3 bases and J by 7 bases, with 12 bases between the two germline ends. Germline CDR1 MNHNS, CDR2 SASEGT. The CDR3 covers 13 residues. CDR3: CASSDGQFFGYTF. The CDR3 nucleotides read TGTGCCAGCAGTGATGGACAGTTTTTTGGCTACACCTTC.

The V call is TRBV7-2, the J call TRBJ2-7; TRBD1 or TRBD2 may be the D gene (6 bases each). The CDR3 totals 16 residues. V shed 1 base and J shed 3 bases, with 16 bases lying between them. The germline V gene has CDR1 SGHTA and CDR2 FQGNSA. The CDR3 spells CASSLVASGGGYEQYF. CDR3 nucleotides: TGTGCCAGCAGCTTAGTTGCCAGCGGAGGGGGCTACGAGCAGTACTTC.

The V call is TRBV7-4, the J call TRBJ2-3; weak D call: TRBD2 (6 bases). Germline V gene data show CDR1 as SGHVT and CDR2 as SQSDAQ. V lost 5 bases to trimming and J lost 1 base, with 13 bases between them. The CDR3 contains 15 residues. The CDR3 protein is CASSPHSGRTDTQYF. CDR3 in DNA: TGTGCCAGCAGCCCCCATAGCGGACGCACAGATACGCAGTATTTT.